This T cell receptor (beta chain) was recovered during a study of cytomegalovirus exposure and HLA in healthy donors. Study-wide context: Prior work identified some 120 million unique TCR beta sequences in 190 million or so T cells. Study-wide results and limits: Using the classifier, cytomegalovirus status was reportedly diagnosed with high specificity and sensitivity. Earlier analysis yielded a pattern in which most TCR beta V segments were productive about 90% or about 30% of the time. Some TCR beta chains (roughly 150 of them) were listed as cytomegalovirus-associated.

The PCR made use of 60 Vbeta and 13 Jbeta primers. Libraries were prepared by immunoSEQ multiplex PCR; TCRdb keeps only in-frame clonotypes and omits some of them. This table has roughly 110,000 clones, roughly 80% appearing once. The ends were cut back, 0 bases at V and 5 bases at J, with 13 bases in the middle. This CDR3 is built from 15 residues. Germline CDR1 and CDR2: WNHNN and SYGVQD (reference sequence). As to this clone: Its target is unknown.

The chain carries TRBV10-1 and TRBJ1-1; D may be TRBD1 (5 bases). Sample: PBMCs. This TCR derives from a man aged 25-40 years in good health and CMV-seronegative. Written as DNA, the CDR3 is TGCGCCAGCAGTGAGTCGTCGCAGGGATGGACTGAAGCTTTCTTT. Its protein is CASSESSQGWTEAFF.